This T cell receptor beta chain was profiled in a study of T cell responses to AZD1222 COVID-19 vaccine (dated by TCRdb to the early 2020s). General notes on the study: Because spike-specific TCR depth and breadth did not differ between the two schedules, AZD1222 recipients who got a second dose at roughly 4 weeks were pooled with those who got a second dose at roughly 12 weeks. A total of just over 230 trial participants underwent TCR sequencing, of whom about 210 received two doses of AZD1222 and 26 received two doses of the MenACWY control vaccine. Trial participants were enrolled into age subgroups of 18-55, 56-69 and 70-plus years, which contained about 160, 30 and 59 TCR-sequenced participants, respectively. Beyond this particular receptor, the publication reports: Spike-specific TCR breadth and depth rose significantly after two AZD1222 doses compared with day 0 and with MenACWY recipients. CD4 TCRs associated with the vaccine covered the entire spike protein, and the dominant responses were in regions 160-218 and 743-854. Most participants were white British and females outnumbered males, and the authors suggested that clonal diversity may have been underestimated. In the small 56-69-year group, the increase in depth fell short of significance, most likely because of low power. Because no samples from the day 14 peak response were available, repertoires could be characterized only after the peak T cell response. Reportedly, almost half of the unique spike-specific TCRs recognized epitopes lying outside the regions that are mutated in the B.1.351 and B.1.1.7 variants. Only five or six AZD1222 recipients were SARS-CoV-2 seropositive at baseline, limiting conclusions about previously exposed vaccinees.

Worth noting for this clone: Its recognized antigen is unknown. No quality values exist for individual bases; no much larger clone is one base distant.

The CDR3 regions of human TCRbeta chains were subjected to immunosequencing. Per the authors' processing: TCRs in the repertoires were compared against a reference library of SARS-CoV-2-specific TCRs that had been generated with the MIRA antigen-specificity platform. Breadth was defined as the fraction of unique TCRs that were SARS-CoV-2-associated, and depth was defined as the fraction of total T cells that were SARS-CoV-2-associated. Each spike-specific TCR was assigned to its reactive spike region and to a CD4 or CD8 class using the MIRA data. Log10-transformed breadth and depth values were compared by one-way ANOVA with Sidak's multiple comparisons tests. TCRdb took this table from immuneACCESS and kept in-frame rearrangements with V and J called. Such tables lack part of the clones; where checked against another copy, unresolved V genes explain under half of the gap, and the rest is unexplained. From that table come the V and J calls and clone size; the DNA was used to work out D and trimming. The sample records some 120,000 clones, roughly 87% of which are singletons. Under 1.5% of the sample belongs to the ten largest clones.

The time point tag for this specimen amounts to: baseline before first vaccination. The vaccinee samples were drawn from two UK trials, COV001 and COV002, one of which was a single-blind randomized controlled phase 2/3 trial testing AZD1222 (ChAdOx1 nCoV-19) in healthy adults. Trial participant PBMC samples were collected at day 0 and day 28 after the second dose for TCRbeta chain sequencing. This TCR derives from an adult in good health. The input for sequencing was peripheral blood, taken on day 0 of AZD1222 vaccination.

The nucleotides read TGTGCCAGCTCACCATTTTCAGGGGAGAACACTGAAGCTTTCTTT. It encodes CASSPFSGENTEAFF. This chain is built from TRBV18 and TRBJ1-1, with a tentative D gene TRBD1 over 6 matching bases. Spanning cysteine to phenylalanine, the CDR3 consists of 15 amino acids. Only the CDR3 DNA stays, 45 bases, in frame from base 1. The germline V gene encodes CDR1 KGHSH and CDR2 LQKENI. V loses 2 bases, J loses 1 base, and the germline ends lie 11 bases apart. The CDR3, completed at both ends by the reference TRBV18 and TRBJ1-1 genes, gives the full variable domain NAGVMQNPRHLVRRRGQEARLRCSPMKGHSHVYWYRQLPEEGLKFMVYLQKENIIDESGMPKERFSAEFPKEGPSILRIQQVVRGDSAAYFCASSPFSGENTEAFFGQGTRLTVV.